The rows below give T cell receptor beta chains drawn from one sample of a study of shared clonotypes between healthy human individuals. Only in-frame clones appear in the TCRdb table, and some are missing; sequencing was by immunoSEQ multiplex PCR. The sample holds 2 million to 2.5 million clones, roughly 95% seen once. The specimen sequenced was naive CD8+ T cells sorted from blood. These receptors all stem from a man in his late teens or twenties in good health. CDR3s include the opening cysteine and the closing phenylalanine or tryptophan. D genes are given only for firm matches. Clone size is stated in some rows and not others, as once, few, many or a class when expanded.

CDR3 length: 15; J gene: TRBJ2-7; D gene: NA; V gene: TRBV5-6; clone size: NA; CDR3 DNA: TGTGCCAGCAGCTTGCCGGCGGAAGCCCCATACGAGCAGTACTTC; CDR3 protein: CASSLPAEAPYEQYF
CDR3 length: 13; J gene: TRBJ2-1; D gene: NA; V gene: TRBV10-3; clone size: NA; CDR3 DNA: TGTGCCATCAGTGACAGGCTGCCGGCTGAGCAGTTCTTC; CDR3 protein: CAISDRLPAEQFF
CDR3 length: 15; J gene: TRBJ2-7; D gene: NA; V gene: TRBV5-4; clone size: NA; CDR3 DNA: TGTGCCAGCAGCTTGGGACACGGCCTCTCCTACGAGCAGTACTTC; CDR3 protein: CASSLGHGLSYEQYF
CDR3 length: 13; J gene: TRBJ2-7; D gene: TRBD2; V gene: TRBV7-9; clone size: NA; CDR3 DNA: TGTGCCAGCGAGCGGGAGTCCTCCTACGAGCAGTACTTC; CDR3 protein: CASERESSYEQYF
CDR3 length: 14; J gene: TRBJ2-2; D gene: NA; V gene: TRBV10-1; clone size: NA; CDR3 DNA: TGCGCCAGCAGCGATCAGGGGGGTACCGGGGAGCTGTTTTTT; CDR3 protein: CASSDQGGTGELFF
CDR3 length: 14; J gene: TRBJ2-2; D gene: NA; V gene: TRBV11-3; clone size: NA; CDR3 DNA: TGTGCCAGCAGCTTAGGGCAGGAAAGCGGGGAGCTGTTTTTT; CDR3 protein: CASSLGQESGELFF
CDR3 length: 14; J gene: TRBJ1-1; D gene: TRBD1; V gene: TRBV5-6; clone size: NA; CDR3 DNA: TGTGCCAGCAGTTACGGGACAGGGGACACTGAAGCTTTCTTT; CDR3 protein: CASSYGTGDTEAFF
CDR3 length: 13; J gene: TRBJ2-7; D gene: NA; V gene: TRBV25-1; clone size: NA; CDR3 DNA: TGTGCCAGCAGTGATCCGGGGGCGGACGAGCAGTACTTC; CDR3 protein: CASSDPGADEQYF
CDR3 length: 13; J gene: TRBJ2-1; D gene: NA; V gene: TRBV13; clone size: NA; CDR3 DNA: TGTGCCAGCAGCCCCGGGTTAGCCAATGAGCAGTTCTTC; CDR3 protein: CASSPGLANEQFF
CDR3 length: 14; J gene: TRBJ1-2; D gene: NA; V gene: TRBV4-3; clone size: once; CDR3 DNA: TGCGCCAGCAGCCTATTGGAGGGTCTAGATGGCTACACCTTC; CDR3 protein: CASSLLEGLDGYTF
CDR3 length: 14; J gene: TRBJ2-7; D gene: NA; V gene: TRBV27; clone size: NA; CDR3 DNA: TGTGCCAGCAGTTTAGCTAGAATCGCCTACGAGCAGTACTTC; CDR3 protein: CASSLARIAYEQYF
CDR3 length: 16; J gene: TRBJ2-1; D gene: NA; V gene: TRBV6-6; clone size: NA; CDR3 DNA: TGTGCCAGCAGTCTTCTTAAAGGCGGGCCCAACAATGAGCAGTTCTTC; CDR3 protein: CASSLLKGGPNNEQFF
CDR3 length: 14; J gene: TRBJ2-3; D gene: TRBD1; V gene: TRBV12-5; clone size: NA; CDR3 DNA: TGTGCTAGTGGTTTGTTAACAGGGGCAGATACGCAGTATTTT; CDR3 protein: CASGLLTGADTQYF
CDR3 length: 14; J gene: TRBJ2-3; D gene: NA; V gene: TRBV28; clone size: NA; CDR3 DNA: TGTGCCAGCAGTCCCCCGACAGTCACAGATACGCAGTATTTT; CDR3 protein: CASSPPTVTDTQYF
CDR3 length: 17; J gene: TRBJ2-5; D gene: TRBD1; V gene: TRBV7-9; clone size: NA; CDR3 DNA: TGTGCCAGCAGCTACCCCAGGACAGGGTACTCACAAGAGACCCAGTACTTC; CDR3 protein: CASSYPRTGYSQETQYF
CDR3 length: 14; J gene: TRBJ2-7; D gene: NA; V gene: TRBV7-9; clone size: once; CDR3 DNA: TGTGCCAGCAGCTTTGACTATGGGGGGTACGAGCAGTACTTC; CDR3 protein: CASSFDYGGYEQYF
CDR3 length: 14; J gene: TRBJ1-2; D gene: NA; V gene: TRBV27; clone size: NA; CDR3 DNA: TGTGCCAGCAGTAGCGATTGGGGGAGAAATGGCTACACCTTC; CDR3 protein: CASSSDWGRNGYTF
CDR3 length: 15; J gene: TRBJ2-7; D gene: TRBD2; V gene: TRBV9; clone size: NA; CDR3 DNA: TGTGCCAGCAGCGAAGGGACTAGCGTAGACTACGAGCAGTACTTC; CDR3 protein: CASSEGTSVDYEQYF
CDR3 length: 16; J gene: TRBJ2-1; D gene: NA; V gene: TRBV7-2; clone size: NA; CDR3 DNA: TGTGCCAGCAGCCCCACATGGTGGGGATCCTACAATGAGCAGTTCTTC; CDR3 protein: CASSPTWWGSYNEQFF
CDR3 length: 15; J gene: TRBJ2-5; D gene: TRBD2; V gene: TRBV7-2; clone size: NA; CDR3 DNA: TGTGCCAGCAGCGCACCGGGACTAGCGGAAGAGACCCAGTACTTC; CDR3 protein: CASSAPGLAEETQYF
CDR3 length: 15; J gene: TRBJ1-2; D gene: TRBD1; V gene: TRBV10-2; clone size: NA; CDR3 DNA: TGCGCCAGCAGTGTGGGGACAGGGACTAACTATGGCTACACCTTC; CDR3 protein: CASSVGTGTNYGYTF
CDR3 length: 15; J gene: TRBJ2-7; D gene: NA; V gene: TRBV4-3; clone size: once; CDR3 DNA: TGCGCCAGCAGCCAGGGTGTGACAGATAGCTACGAGCAGTACTTC; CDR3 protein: CASSQGVTDSYEQYF
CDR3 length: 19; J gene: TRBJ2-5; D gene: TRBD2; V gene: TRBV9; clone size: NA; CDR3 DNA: TGTGCCAGCAGCGTAACCCCGGTTCCAGCCCTTGGGGGGGAAGAGACCCAGTACTTC; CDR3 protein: CASSVTPVPALGGEETQYF
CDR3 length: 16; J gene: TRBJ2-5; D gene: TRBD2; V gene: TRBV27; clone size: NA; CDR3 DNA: TGTGCCAGCAGTTCCCCCGGGACTAGCGGGACGGAGACCCAGTACTTC; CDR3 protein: CASSSPGTSGTETQYF
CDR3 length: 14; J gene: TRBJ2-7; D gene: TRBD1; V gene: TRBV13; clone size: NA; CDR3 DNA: TGTGCCAGCAGCAACCGGGACAGGTCCTACGAGCAGTACTTC; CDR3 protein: CASSNRDRSYEQYF
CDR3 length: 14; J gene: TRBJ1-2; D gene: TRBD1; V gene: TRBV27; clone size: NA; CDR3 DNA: TGTGCCAGCAGACCGACTACAGGGGATTCTGGCTACACCTTC; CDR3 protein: CASRPTTGDSGYTF
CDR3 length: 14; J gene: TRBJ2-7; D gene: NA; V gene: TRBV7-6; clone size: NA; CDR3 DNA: TGTGCCAGCAGCTTAGGAGGCGTTACCTACGAGCAGTACTTC; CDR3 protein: CASSLGGVTYEQYF
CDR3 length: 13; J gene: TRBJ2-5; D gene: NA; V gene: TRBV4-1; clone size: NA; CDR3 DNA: TGTGCCAGCAGCCCGAGGGGGGCAGAGACCCAGTACTTC; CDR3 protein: CASSPRGAETQYF
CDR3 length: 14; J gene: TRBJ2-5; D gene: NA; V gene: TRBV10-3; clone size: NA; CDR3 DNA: TGTGCCATCAGTGACCCGGACAGCCAAGAGACCCAGTACTTC; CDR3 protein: CAISDPDSQETQYF
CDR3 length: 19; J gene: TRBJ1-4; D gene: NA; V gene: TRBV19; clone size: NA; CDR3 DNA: TGTGCCAGTAGTATAGATTTGGAGACACCATTCATACGGGGGGAAAAACTGTTTTTT; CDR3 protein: CASSIDLETPFIRGEKLFF
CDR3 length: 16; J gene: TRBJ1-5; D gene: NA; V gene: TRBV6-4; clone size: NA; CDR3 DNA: TGTGCCAGCAGGAGAGGGGACACAGAGGGGATGGGGCCCCAGCATTTT; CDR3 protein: CASRRGDTEGMGPQHF
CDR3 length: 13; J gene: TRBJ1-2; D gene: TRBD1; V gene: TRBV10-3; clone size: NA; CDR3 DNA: TGTGCCATCAGTGTCGACAGGGACTATGGCTACACCTTC; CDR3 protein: CAISVDRDYGYTF
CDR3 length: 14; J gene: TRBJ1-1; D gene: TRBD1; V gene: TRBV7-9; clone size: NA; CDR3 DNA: TGTGCCAGCAGCTTTGGACAGGGTGACACTGAAGCTTTCTTT; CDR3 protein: CASSFGQGDTEAFF
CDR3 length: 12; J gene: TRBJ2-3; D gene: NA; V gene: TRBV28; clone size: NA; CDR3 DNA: TGTGCCAGCAGTTTACAGCCGGATACGCAGTATTTT; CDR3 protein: CASSLQPDTQYF
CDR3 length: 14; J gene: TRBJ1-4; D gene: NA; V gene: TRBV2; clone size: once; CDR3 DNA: TGTGCCAGCAGTGACGGAAACGATCAGGAAAAACTGTTTTTT; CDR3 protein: CASSDGNDQEKLFF
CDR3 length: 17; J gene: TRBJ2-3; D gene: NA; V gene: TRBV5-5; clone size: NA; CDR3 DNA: TGTGCCAGCAGCTTGGAGTGGATTGGGAGGAGCACAGATACGCAGTATTTT; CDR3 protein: CASSLEWIGRSTDTQYF